The 8 T cell receptor beta chains presented below share a single source sample, sequenced in a study of shared T cell receptors in the human thymus. TCRdb's table, derived via immunoSEQ multiplex PCR, lists solely in-frame clones and lacks some. The sample yields hundreds of thousands of clones, roughly 86% seen once. These data are also associated with another study on human thymus T cells.

The sequenced sample consisted of thymocytes. The source of these receptors is a boy younger than two with a congenital heart defect.

The chain combines TRBV7-2 with TRBJ2-7; TRBD2 matches 7 bases. Germline assignment: CDR1 SGHTA and CDR2 FQGNSA. J gave up 2 bases and V 1 base, and 5 bases lay outside the gene matches. The CDR3 is made up of 15 amino acids. The CDR3 bases are TGTGCCAGCAGCTTAGAAGGGACTATTCCCTACGAGCAGTACTTC. Translated: CASSLEGTIPYEQYF.

The V and J genes are TRBV5-6 and TRBJ2-7, with TRBD2 matching 11 bases. Germline-derived CDR1 and CDR2 are SGHDT and YYEEEE. The CDR3 runs 18 residues. Trimming at V came to 4 bases and at J to 7 bases, leaving 19 bases not matched to a gene. For the CDR3, the DNA is TGTGCCAGCAGCCGCGTTGGGCTATTAGCGGGAGGGCTGGAAGAGCAGTACTTC. Translation: CASSRVGLLAGGLEEQYF.

This chain's CDR3 is CASSVRAGDCEQYF. Here the CDR3 DNA reads TGTGCCAGCAGCGTACGAGCGGGAGACTGTGAGCAGTACTTC. The chain uses TRBV9 and TRBJ2-7; TRBD2 matches at 8 bases. The CDR3 sequence is 14 residues long. Trimming at V came to 1 base and at J to 7 bases, leaving 7 bases not matched to a gene. CDR1 and CDR2 from the germline V gene are SGDLS and YYNGEE.

V is TRBV6-5 and J is TRBJ2-5; tentatively, D is TRBD2 (6 bases). Per the germline V gene, CDR1 is MNHEY and CDR2 is SVGAGI. The CDR3 extends over 14 amino acids. Trimming took off 7 bases at V and 1 base at J, with 13 bases between the two ends. The CDR3 sequence is CASTKLGGQETQYF. DNA of the CDR3: TGTGCCAGCACCAAACTGGGGGGCCAAGAGACCCAGTACTTC.

This clone was seen a single time. This chain joins TRBV7-6 and TRBJ1-2; D is ambiguous. The CDR3 has 13 amino acids. Between the trimmed V and J ends, which lost 3 bases and 3 bases, there was a span of 8 bases. Germline CDR1 reads SGHVS; CDR2 reads FNYEAQ. In DNA form, the CDR3 reads TGTGCCAGCAGCTTTCCAGGTGACTATGGCTACACCTTC. Amino acid sequence: CASSFPGDYGYTF.

The gene calls are TRBV19 and TRBJ2-4; a weak D match, TRBD1 (6 bases). There are 13 residues in the CDR3. Germline CDR1 is LNHDA and CDR2 is SQIVND (reference sequence). Trimming stripped 10 bases from V and 4 bases from J, with 14 bases between. The CDR3 DNA is TGTGCCACCGATCCGGGACATAAAAACATTCAGTACTTC. It translates to CATDPGHKNIQYF.

The V call is TRBV5-6, the J call TRBJ2-1, with TRBD2 identical over 11 bases. This CDR3 contains 15 residues. CDR1 and CDR2 (germline): SGHDT, YYEEEE. V lost 4 bases to trimming and J lost 10 bases; unmatched junction nucleotides: 10. The CDR3 here is CASSHGTSGWGEQFF. CDR3 sequence (DNA): TGTGCCAGCAGCCACGGGACTAGCGGCTGGGGGGAGCAGTTCTTC. The variable domain in full, completed from reference TRBV5-6 and TRBJ2-1, reads DAGVTQSPTHLIKTRGQQVTLRCSPKSGHDTVSWYQQALGQGPQFIFQYYEEEERQRGNFPDRFSGHQFPNYSSELNVNALLLGDSALYLCASSHGTSGWGEQFFGPGTRLTVL.

This chain joins TRBV30 and TRBJ1-2; tentative D call: TRBD1 (6 bases). Germline V gene data show CDR1 as GTSNPN and CDR2 as SVGIG (reference sequence). The CDR3 is made up of 17 amino acids. Trimming shortened V by 3 bases and J by 8 bases, and 28 bases separated the two germline ends. CDR3 in amino acids: CAWSETSPTGCRTGYTF. The CDR3 DNA is TGTGCCTGGAGCGAAACCTCACCTACAGGGTGTAGGACGGGCTACACCTTC.